These 3 T cell receptor beta chains were all obtained from the same sample, sequenced in a study of blood T cell repertoires in COVID-19. Libraries were prepared by immunoSEQ multiplex PCR; TCRdb keeps only in-frame clonotypes and omits some of them. The sample consists of roughly 70,000 clones, about 93% of them appearing once. The sample taken for sequencing was peripheral blood. The origin of the receptors is a human donor in a cohort sampled during active COVID-19.

The chain combines TRBV3-1 (or the pseudogene TRBV3-2) with TRBJ1-1; 9 positions match TRBD1. The CDR3 runs to 14 residues. Germline values: CDR1 LGHDT, CDR2 YNNKEL (reference sequence). After removal of 3 bases from V and 1 base from J, the junction contained 0 bases not matched to a gene. The CDR3 DNA is TGTGCCAGCAGCCAGACAGGGGGGAACACTGAAGCTTTCTTT. Its protein is CASSQTGGNTEAFF.

The rearrangement joins TRBV30 to TRBJ2-1; 9 positions agree with TRBD1. This CDR3 comprises 17 residues. J was trimmed by 3 bases and V by 1 base; bases with no gene match: 10. Germline V gives CDR1 GTSNPN, CDR2 SVGIG (reference sequence). The CDR3 sequence is CAWSAMTGGFIYNEQFF. DNA of the CDR3: TGTGCCTGGAGTGCCATGACAGGGGGATTTATCTACAATGAGCAGTTCTTC.

The chain has TRBV24-1 and TRBJ1-1; TRBD1 agrees at 7 bases. Germline CDR1 is KGHDR and CDR2 is SFDVKD. Germline trimming cut 2 bases from V and 4 bases from J; bases unmatched to any gene: 9. The CDR3 runs to 16 residues. CDR3 coding DNA: TGTGCCACCAGTGATTCCAGTCTACCAGGGGGCACTGAAGCTTTCTTT. Protein: CATSDSSLPGGTEAFF.